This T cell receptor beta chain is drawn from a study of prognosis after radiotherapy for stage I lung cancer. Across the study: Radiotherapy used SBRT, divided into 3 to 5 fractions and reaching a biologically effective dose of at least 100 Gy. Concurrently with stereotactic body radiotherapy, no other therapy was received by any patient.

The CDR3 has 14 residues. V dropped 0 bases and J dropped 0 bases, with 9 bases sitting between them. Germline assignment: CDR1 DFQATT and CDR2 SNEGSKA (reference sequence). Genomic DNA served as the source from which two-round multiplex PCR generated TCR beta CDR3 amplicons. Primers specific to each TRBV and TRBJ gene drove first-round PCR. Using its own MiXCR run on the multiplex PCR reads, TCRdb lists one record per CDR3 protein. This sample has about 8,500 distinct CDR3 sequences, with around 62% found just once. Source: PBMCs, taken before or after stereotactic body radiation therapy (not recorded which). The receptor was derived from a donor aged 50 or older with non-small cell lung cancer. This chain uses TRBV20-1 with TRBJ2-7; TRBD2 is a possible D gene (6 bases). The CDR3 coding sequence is TGCAGTGCTAGAGACTGGCGGGACTCCTACGAGCAGTACTTC. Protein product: CSARDWRDSYEQYF.